The 22 T cell receptor beta chains in this list originate from one sample, sequenced in a study of blood T cell repertoires in COVID-19. Profiling relied on immunoSEQ multiplex PCR, and the TCRdb table lists in-frame clones only, not all of them. The sample lists approximately 180,000 clones, just under 90% occurring once. Sequenced material: peripheral blood. The receptors stem from a woman in her sixties or seventies with COVID-19, enrolled during active disease.

The chain links TRBV4-2 to TRBJ1-1; TRBD1 aligns across 7 bases. CDR1 is LGHNA, CDR2 YNFKEQ, per germline. V trimming: 1 base; J trimming: 6 bases; junction bases outside the gene matches: 8. CDR3 length: 15 residues. The CDR3 loop reads CASSQAMTGRSEAFF. The DNA of the CDR3 is TGTGCCAGCAGCCAAGCAATGACAGGGAGATCTGAAGCTTTCTTT.

This chain joins TRBV30 and TRBJ1-6; D ambiguous. This CDR3 spans 13 amino acids. The germline V gene has CDR1 GTSNPN and CDR2 SVGIG (reference sequence). Trimming took 5 bases from V and 5 from J, leaving 10 bases between them. CDR3 region: CAWARDNNSPLHF. The CDR3, as DNA: TGTGCCTGGGCCCGGGATAATAATTCACCCCTCCACTTT.

V and J are TRBV28 and TRBJ2-7; 7 bases align to TRBD2. V dropped 5 bases and J dropped 2; count of bases not matched to a gene: 9. This CDR3 is built from 15 residues. Per the germline V gene, CDR1 is MDHEN and CDR2 is SYDVKM. CDR3 nucleotides: TGTGCCAGCAGTACCCCTAGCGGTATCCCCTACGAGCAGTACTTC. Encoded protein: CASSTPSGIPYEQYF.

The chain is built from TRBV7-8 and TRBJ2-1, with TRBD2 matching 7 bases. Trimming removed 1 base from V and 6 bases from J; junction bases left unmatched: 9. The CDR3 has 16 amino acids. CDR1 and CDR2 from the germline V gene are SGHVS and FQNEAQ. The CDR3 coding sequence is TGTGCCAGCAGCTTAGTACGGCGCGGGAGCTTCAATGAGCAGTTCTTC. Its translation is CASSLVRRGSFNEQFF.

CDR3 residues: CPRWARSTDTQYF. CDR3 bases: TGCCCTCGATGGGCCCGTAGCACAGATACGCAGTATTTT. This chain uses TRBV10-1 with TRBJ2-3, with unresolved D. This CDR3 comprises 13 residues. Looked up from germline, CDR1 is WNHNN and CDR2 is SYGVQD (reference sequence).

This chain uses TRBV3-1 (or the pseudogene TRBV3-2) with TRBJ2-2, with 9 positions matching TRBD1. V lost 6 bases, J lost 5 bases, and 1 base stayed unmatched. This CDR3 is 13 amino acids long. The V gene's germline CDR1 is LGHDT and CDR2 YNNKEL (reference sequence). CDR3 in amino acids: CASRTGGTGELFF. The DNA for the CDR3 is TGTGCCAGCAGGACAGGGGGGACCGGGGAGCTGTTTTTT.

The V and J genes are TRBV7-9 and TRBJ1-2; TRBD1 matches 7 bases. The germline V gene has CDR1 SEHNR and CDR2 FQNEAQ (reference sequence). This CDR3 comprises 14 residues. The trim removed 5 bases at V and 6 bases at J, leaving 9 bases unmatched. The CDR3 DNA is TGTGCCAGCAGCCACACCAGACAGGGCAATGGCTACACCTTC. Translating gives CASSHTRQGNGYTF.

The chain employs TRBV19 and TRBJ2-4; a weak D match, TRBD2 (5 bases). This CDR3 has 15 residues. Trimming pared 6 bases from V and 2 bases from J, leaving 14 bases between. CDR1 LNHDA and CDR2 SQIVND come from the germline V gene (reference sequence). CDR3 in DNA: TGTGCCAGTAGAGGTGCGCGAGGGTCCAAAAACATTCAGTACTTC. Translating gives CASRGARGSKNIQYF.

The chain links TRBV19 to TRBJ2-2; TRBD1 matches at 7 bases. The CDR3 totals 11 residues. From germline, CDR1 is LNHDA and CDR2 SQIVND (reference sequence). The V segment lost 8 bases and the J segment 6 bases; nucleotides outside the gene matches: 0. The CDR3: CASQGAGELFF. For the CDR3, the DNA is TGTGCCAGTCAGGGGGCCGGGGAGCTGTTTTTT.

The gene calls are TRBV19 and TRBJ1-3; the D gene is possibly TRBD1 (6 bases). The CDR3 is 13 residues long. The ends were cut back, 10 bases at V and 0 bases at J, with 10 bases in the middle. CDR1 is LNHDA, CDR2 SQIVND, per germline (reference sequence). CDR3: CATAQGSGNTIYF. The CDR3 DNA sequence: TGTGCCACCGCACAGGGCTCTGGAAACACCATATATTTT. The whole variable domain, remainder taken from reference TRBV19 and TRBJ1-3, is DGGITQSPKYLFRKEGQNVTLSCEQNLNHDAMYWYRQDPGQGLRLIYYSQIVNDFQKGDIAEGYSVSREKKESFPLTVTSAQKNPTAFYLCATAQGSGNTIYFGEGSWLTVV.

The rearrangement links TRBV11-3 to TRBJ2-7; tentative D call: TRBD2 (5 bases). Deletions cut 1 base from V and 2 bases from J, with 9 bases between. Germline CDR1 and CDR2: SGHNT and YENEEA. This CDR3 region has 14 residues. The CDR3 nucleotides are TGTGCCAGCAGCTTAGTTCGGGGAACCTACGAGCAGTACTTC. It specifies CASSLVRGTYEQYF.

The chain combines TRBV6-5 with TRBJ2-7; perhaps TRBD2 as D (6 bases). V lost 7 bases and J 3 bases, leaving 13 bases between the germline ends. This CDR3 comprises 13 residues. The germline CDR1 and CDR2 sequences are MNHEY and SVGAGI. The CDR3 coding sequence is TGTGCCAGCACCACCTGGGGGGTCTACGAGCAGTACTTC. Residues: CASTTWGVYEQYF.

In regard to this clone: Its ends do not fully match the called genes, so a read error is possible. This sequence joins TRBV11-2 and TRBJ2-1; 11 bases align to TRBD2. This CDR3 is built from 15 residues. Germline assignment: CDR1 SGHAT and CDR2 FQNNGV. In DNA form, the CDR3 reads TGTGCCAGCAGCCGACTAGCGGGACCTTACAGTGAGCAGTTCTTC. Translated: CASSRLAGPYSEQFF.

The gene calls are TRBV10-3 and TRBJ2-1, with TRBD2 identical over 9 bases. J was trimmed by 6 bases and V by 7 bases; bases with no gene match: 10. The CDR3 extends over 15 amino acids. Germline assignment: CDR1 ENHRY and CDR2 SYGVKD. CDR3 sequence (DNA): TGTGCCATCACCCCGGTAGCGGGAGAACCCAATGAGCAGTTCTTC. It specifies CAITPVAGEPNEQFF.

This clone was picked up one time. This CDR3 is CASSQDFRGRSTQPQHF. The CDR3 DNA reads as TGTGCCAGCAGCCAAGATTTTCGGGGGAGGTCCACTCAGCCCCAGCATTTT. The J gene is TRBJ1-5, the V gene TRBV4-2; maybe TRBD1 (5 bases). Germline CDR1 reads LGHNA; CDR2 reads YNFKEQ. With 0 bases removed from V and 6 bases from J, the gap between germline ends came to 18 bases. The length of the CDR3 is 17 residues.

V usage is TRBV30 and J usage is TRBJ2-3; no clear D. CDR1 is GTSNPN and CDR2 is SVGIG in the germline V gene (reference sequence). The CDR3 extends over 13 amino acids. The ends were cut back, 4 bases at V and 1 base at J, with 9 bases in the middle. CDR3 sequence reads: CAWNLLGTDTQYF. The CDR3 nucleotides are TGTGCCTGGAACCTATTAGGCACAGATACGCAGTATTTT.

The chain joins TRBV5-1 to TRBJ2-2; D is unclear. The CDR3 has 12 amino acids. Germline loops: CDR1 SGHRS, CDR2 YFSETQ. V was clipped by 5 bases and J by 2 bases, with 4 bases between them. This CDR3 is CASSSNTGELFF. CDR3 DNA: TGCGCCAGCAGTTCAAACACCGGGGAGCTGTTTTTT.

J is TRBJ2-7 and V is TRBV24-1; 8 positions agree with TRBD1. The junction had 10 bases not matched to a gene; V was cut back by 5 bases and J by 5 bases. Per germline, CDR1 KGHDR and CDR2 SFDVKD. The CDR3 extends over 15 amino acids. This chain's CDR3 is CATSGGTGPRDEQYF. The CDR3 region has the DNA TGTGCCACCAGTGGGGGGACAGGCCCGAGGGACGAGCAGTACTTC.

The chain employs TRBV3-1 (or the pseudogene TRBV3-2) and TRBJ2-7; no clear D. The CDR3 contains 14 residues. CDR1 and CDR2 from the germline V gene are LGHDT and YNNKEL (reference sequence). Trimming took off 0 bases at V and 0 bases at J, with 6 bases between the two ends. DNA for the CDR3: TGTGCCAGCAGCCAAGATCCTACCTCCTACGAGCAGTACTTC. Translating it yields CASSQDPTSYEQYF.

V usage is TRBV5-1 and J usage is TRBJ2-3; 11 bases are a match to TRBD2. CDR1 and CDR2 from the germline V gene are SGHRS and YFSETQ. With 1 base clipped from V and 4 bases from J, the junction kept 2 bases outside the gene matches. This CDR3 spans 15 amino acids. Here the CDR3 reads CASSLTSGSPDTQYF. The CDR3 region has the DNA TGCGCCAGCAGCTTGACTAGCGGGAGCCCAGATACGCAGTATTTT.

This clone was observed once. CDR3: CASSLGLALYNEQFF. The CDR3 DNA reads as TGTGCCAGCAGCCTTGGACTAGCGCTATACAATGAGCAGTTCTTC. The V gene is TRBV7-2, the J gene TRBJ2-1, with 9 bases aligning to TRBD2. The V gene end was trimmed by 5 bases and the J gene end by 4 bases; junction bases not matched to a gene: 6. CDR1 and CDR2 from the germline V gene are SGHTA and FQGNSA. There are 15 residues in the CDR3. The full variable domain, in which reference TRBV7-2 and TRBJ2-1 provide the parts outside the CDR3, is GAGVSQSPSNKVTEKGKDVELRCDPISGHTALYWYRQSLGQGLEFLIYFQGNSAPDKSGLPSDRFSAERTGGSVSTLTIQRTQQEDSAVYLCASSLGLALYNEQFFGPGTRLTVL.

The genes are TRBV10-3 and TRBJ2-6; D is possibly TRBD1 (5 bases). Looked up from germline, CDR1 is ENHRY and CDR2 is SYGVKD. V dropped 4 bases and J dropped 12 bases, with 10 bases sitting between them. The CDR3 consists of 12 residues. CDR3 nucleotides: TGTGCCATCAGTGGGCAGGGTGGCGTCCTGACTTTC. Translation: CAISGQGGVLTF.